This T cell receptor (beta chain) was identified in a study of T cell changes during pregnancy in multiple sclerosis. Method: immunoSEQ multiplex PCR; TCRdb's copy keeps in-frame clones and lacks some. The sample contains tens of thousands of clones, roughly 93% of which appear only once. V lost 2 bases and J 2 bases, leaving 8 bases between the germline ends. Germline CDR1 reads SGDLS; CDR2 reads YYNGEE. CDR3 length equals 14 residues. This sequence originates from a female donor with multiple sclerosis, enrolled in a pregnancy study. This specimen consisted of peripheral blood, obtained in the third trimester of pregnancy. This chain connects TRBV9 to TRBJ1-3, with a weak D call TRBD1 (6 bases). CDR3 in DNA: TGTGCCAGCAGCGTGGGGGGGCCTGGAAACACCATATATTTT. Translating gives CASSVGGPGNTIYF.